One and the same sample provided the 17 T cell receptor beta chains below, sequenced in a study of T-cell memory formation after mild COVID-19. TCRdb passed the 5' RACE reads through MiXCR, listing each CDR3 protein once. The sample includes 550,000 to 700,000 distinct CDR3 sequences, 15% to 20% of them seen just once. The source material was PBMCs or a T cell subset sorted from them (not recorded which). These receptors were collected from an adult woman who had mild COVID-19 (a few samples of this study predate the infection). Cell type and time point are not known.

This clonotype has a handful of counts. This chain joins TRBV20-1 and TRBJ1-3; 11 positions agree with TRBD1. The V and J ends lost 1 base and 1 base, in that order; junction bases with no gene match: 3. The CDR3 is made up of 16 amino acids. Per germline, CDR1 DFQATT and CDR2 SNEGSKA (reference sequence). The CDR3 DNA reads as TGCAGTGCTAGAGCCGGGACAGGGGGTTCTGGAAACACCATATATTTT. This codes for CSARAGTGGSGNTIYF.

The chain recombines TRBV20-1 with TRBJ1-1; maybe TRBD1 (5 bases). Germline V gene data show CDR1 as DFQATT and CDR2 as SNEGSKA (reference sequence). The CDR3 has 13 amino acids. This chain's CDR3 is CIAARDLNTEAFF. CDR3 DNA: TGCATCGCCGCCCGGGACCTGAACACTGAAGCTTTCTTT.

The chain has TRBV12-3 or TRBV12-4 and TRBJ2-2; TRBD2 matches at 14 bases. The ends lost 6 bases at V and 5 bases at J; junction bases unmatched: 8. The length of the CDR3 is 17 residues. The CDR3 protein is CASRRTTSGRVTGELFF. The CDR3 DNA follows: TGTGCCAGCAGGCGAACGACTAGCGGGAGGGTGACCGGGGAGCTGTTTTTT.

The V gene is TRBV7-9, the J gene TRBJ2-7; D may be TRBD1 or TRBD2 (5 bases each). The CDR3 runs 15 residues. Germline assignment: CDR1 SEHNR and CDR2 FQNEAQ (reference sequence). The V and J ends lost 5 bases and 3 bases respectively, with 17 bases between them. As DNA, the CDR3 is TGTGCCAGCAGCCGCCGGGACCGATCCATCTACGAGCAGTACTTC. This gives the protein CASSRRDRSIYEQYF.

A few counts support this clonotype. The chain has TRBV7-6 and TRBJ2-1, with D possibly matching TRBD2 (5 bases). The CDR3 length is 14 residues. The V gene's germline CDR1 is SGHVS and CDR2 FNYEAQ. Trimming cost V 1 base and J 7 bases, with 11 bases left between them. The CDR3 DNA is TGTGCCAGCAGCTTAGGGCGGAGCGGTAATGAGCAGTTCTTC. Its translation is CASSLGRSGNEQFF.

This clonotype was detected only a few times. The V call is TRBV12-3 or TRBV12-4, the J call TRBJ2-7; TRBD1 is a possible D gene (5 bases). Trimming took 3 bases from V and 0 from J, leaving 6 bases between them. This CDR3 region has 13 residues. The CDR3 spells CASSFDSSYEQYF. CDR3 sequence (DNA): TGTGCCAGCAGTTTCGACAGCTCCTACGAGCAGTACTTC.

In DNA, the CDR3 is TGTGCCAGCAGCTTACGAATCACAGCAGGTTACTACGAGCAGTACTTC. Its translation: CASSLRITAGYYEQYF. This chain uses TRBV21-1 with TRBJ2-7. TRBV21-1 is classified as a pseudogene. This CDR3 has 16 residues.

This clonotype was seen repeatedly, ten times or more. The genes are TRBV4-1 and TRBJ2-7; tentative D call: TRBD2 (6 bases). The CDR3 has 18 amino acids. The germline gives CDR1 MGHRA, CDR2 YSYEKL. The V and J ends lost 3 bases and 0 bases respectively, with 21 bases between them. CDR3 sequence: CASSHSASGGDLSYEQYF. In DNA, the CDR3 is TGCGCCAGCAGCCACTCAGCTTCGGGCGGGGACCTCTCCTACGAGCAGTACTTC.

The chain links TRBV7-3 to TRBJ2-1, with TRBD2 identical over 11 bases. CDR3 size: 15 residues. The germline V gene has CDR1 SGHTA and CDR2 FQGTGA. J lost 10 bases, V lost 1 base, and 6 bases had no gene match. CDR3 amino acids: CASSLIAGGPGEQFF. CDR3 DNA sequence: TGTGCCAGCAGCTTAATAGCGGGGGGGCCTGGGGAGCAGTTCTTC.

This CDR3 is CASSLTPSGTTNYEQYF. The CDR3 DNA reads TGTGCCAGCAGCTTAACCCCATCCGGGACCACAAATTACGAGCAGTACTTC. The chain combines TRBV7-3 with TRBJ2-7, with D perhaps being TRBD1 or TRBD2 (5 bases each). Germline V gene sequence: CDR1 SGHTA, CDR2 FQGTGA. Trimming removed 0 bases from V and 4 bases from J, with 19 bases in between. The CDR3 sequence is 17 residues long.

This clonotype has only a few counts. V and J are TRBV11-2 and TRBJ2-5, with 8 nucleotides matching TRBD1. CDR3 length equals 14 residues. The ends lost 3 bases at V and 5 bases at J; junction bases unmatched: 5. CDR1 and CDR2 from the germline V gene are SGHAT and FQNNGV. CDR3 sequence: CASSLGRGHETQYF. DNA of the CDR3: TGTGCCAGCAGCTTGGGCAGGGGGCATGAGACCCAGTACTTC.

This clonotype was counted many times. V is TRBV5-1 and J is TRBJ1-1; D gene uncertain. The CDR3 loop spans 15 amino acids. The V gene lost 0 bases and the J gene lost 1 base, with 10 bases spanning the gap. Germline CDR1 reads SGHRS; CDR2 reads YFSETQ. CDR3 nucleotide sequence: TGCGCCAGCAGCTTGGTATCGGTGCCGAACACTGAAGCTTTCTTT. Translation: CASSLVSVPNTEAFF.

This sequence joins TRBV2 and TRBJ2-7; 7 nucleotides match TRBD2. With 7 bases clipped from V and 4 bases from J, the junction kept 7 bases outside the gene matches. The germline gives CDR1 SNHLY, CDR2 FYNNEI. The CDR3 is 13 residues long. CDR3 region: CASNGGGLYEQYF. CDR3 DNA: TGTGCCAGCAATGGCGGGGGTTTATACGAGCAGTACTTC.

This sequence joins TRBV7-6 and TRBJ2-5; D gene uncertain. Trimming left V 2 bases short and J 5 bases short, with 12 bases between. CDR1 SGHVS and CDR2 FNYEAQ come from the germline V gene. There are 14 residues in the CDR3. CDR3 DNA sequence: TGTGCCAGCAGCTTATCTGTGGGCATGGAGACCCAGTACTTC. It yields the protein CASSLSVGMETQYF.

CDR3 amino acids: CASSFLGTGRAGELFF. The CDR3 DNA reads as TGTGCCAGCAGTTTCCTCGGGACAGGGAGGGCCGGGGAGCTGTTTTTT. V usage is TRBV12-3 or TRBV12-4 and J usage is TRBJ2-2; TRBD1 matches 9 bases. The V gene end was trimmed by 3 bases and the J gene end by 6 bases; junction bases not matched to a gene: 8. CDR3 length: 16 amino acids.

The rearrangement uses TRBV20-1 and TRBJ2-7; a possible D gene is TRBD1 (6 bases). Deletions cut 3 bases from V and 0 bases from J, with 9 bases between. This CDR3 is 13 amino acids long. CDR1 and CDR2 from the germline V gene are DFQATT and SNEGSKA (reference sequence). The CDR3 DNA sequence: TGCAGTGCTAGCGGGACAAACTCCTACGAGCAGTACTTC. It yields the protein CSASGTNSYEQYF.

The chain uses TRBV10-3 and TRBJ2-1, with D possibly being TRBD2 (6 bases). Germline V CDR1 and CDR2: ENHRY, SYGVKD. V was trimmed by 3 bases and J by 3 bases, leaving 9 bases between them. This CDR3 region has 14 residues. The CDR3 protein is CAISDEGGYNEQFF. For the CDR3, the DNA is TGTGCCATCAGTGATGAGGGAGGCTACAATGAGCAGTTCTTC.